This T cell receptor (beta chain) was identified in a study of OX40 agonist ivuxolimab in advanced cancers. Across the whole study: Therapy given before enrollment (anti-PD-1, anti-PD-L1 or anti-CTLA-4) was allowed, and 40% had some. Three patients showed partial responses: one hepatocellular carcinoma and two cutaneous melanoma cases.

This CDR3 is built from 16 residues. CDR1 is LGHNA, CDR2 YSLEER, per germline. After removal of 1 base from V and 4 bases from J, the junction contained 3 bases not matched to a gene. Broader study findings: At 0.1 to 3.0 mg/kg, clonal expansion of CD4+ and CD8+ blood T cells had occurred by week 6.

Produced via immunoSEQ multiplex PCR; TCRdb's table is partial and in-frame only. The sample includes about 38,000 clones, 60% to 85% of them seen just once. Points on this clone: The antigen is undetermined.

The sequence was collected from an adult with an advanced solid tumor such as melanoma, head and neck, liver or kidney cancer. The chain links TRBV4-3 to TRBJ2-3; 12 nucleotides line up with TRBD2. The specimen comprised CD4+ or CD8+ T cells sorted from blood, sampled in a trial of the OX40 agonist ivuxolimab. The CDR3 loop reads CASSQGLAGDSDTQYF. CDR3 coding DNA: TGCGCCAGCAGCCAAGGACTAGCGGGAGACTCAGATACGCAGTATTTT.